The following is a TCR beta chain sequence with its context. Its specificity is not known. The sample belongs to a study of T cells expressing NK-cell markers. Study-level results: It was still unclear whether expanded NKG2C+ T cell clones were HCMV specific. Over 5 donors carried dominant NKG2C+ clonotypes that made up roughly 1.0-7.5% of their CD8+ T cells. Several of the donors also had these clonotypes leading their CD3+CD56-NKG2C+ fraction.

This CDR3 has 14 residues. UMIs were included in TCR beta cDNA generated by 5'RACE template switching. TCRdb reprocessed the 5' RACE reads, with one entry per CDR3 protein and no DNA. The repertoire table contains some 600,000 distinct CDR3 sequences. This clonotype was sampled from a young man in good health. The rearrangement uses TRBV12-3 or TRBV12-4 and TRBJ1-2; absent DNA, TCRdb's TRBD1 call cannot be checked. The sample consisted of blood T cells: a sorted CD56 or NKG2C T cell subset, CD4+ or CD8+ T cells, or bulk PBMC T cells (not recorded which). CDR3: CASTVGGFIYGYTF.